A single sample gave rise to the 29 T cell receptor beta chains below, sequenced in a study of blood T cell repertoires in COVID-19 (dated by TCRdb to between 2020 and 2021). To prepare the library, the immunoSEQ multiplex PCR assay was applied. Drawn from immuneACCESS, this table holds only the in-frame rearrangements with V and J called that TCRdb kept. Clones are partly lost; checked studies trace under half to an unresolved V gene and leave the rest unexplained. For this sample the table gives roughly 230,000 clones, of which around 84% were detected only once. About 0.91% of the sample is taken by the ten largest. Sample: peripheral blood. Receptors were obtained from a man aged 40-50 years with acute or convalescent COVID-19.

This chain joins TRBV6-5 and TRBJ2-1; TRBD1 aligns across 9 bases. This CDR3 is built from 16 residues. Unmatched junction bases numbered 11, after V lost 4 bases and J lost 7 bases. Germline CDR1 and CDR2: MNHEY and SVGAGI. The CDR3 DNA reads TGTGCCAGCAGTTTCTCCCGGACAGGGGCGCGGAATGAGCAGTTCTTC. This gives the protein CASSFSRTGARNEQFF.

This chain uses TRBV5-4 with TRBJ2-3, with TRBD2 matching 9 bases. V shed 5 bases, J shed 3 bases, and the junction held 4 bases outside the gene matches. The CDR3 is made up of 14 amino acids. Looked up from germline, CDR1 is SGHNT and CDR2 is YYREEE (reference sequence). The CDR3 nucleotides are TGTGCCAGCAGGGGCGGGGGGGCTACAGATACGCAGTATTTT. Translation: CASRGGGATDTQYF.

The chain joins TRBV2 to TRBJ1-1; D unresolved. V shed 2 bases and J shed 0 bases, with 10 bases lying between them. CDR3 length equals 15 residues. CDR1 SNHLY and CDR2 FYNNEI come from the germline V gene. The CDR3 region has the DNA TGTGCCAGCAGTGAAATGGGCAGAGTGAACACTGAAGCTTTCTTT. Encoded protein: CASSEMGRVNTEAFF.

The rearrangement joins TRBV12-3 or TRBV12-4 to TRBJ2-5, with D possibly being TRBD2 (6 bases). V gave up 2 bases and J gave up 4 bases, with 8 bases separating them. CDR3 length: 13 amino acids. This CDR3 reads CASSLRGTETQYF. CDR3 DNA: TGTGCCAGCAGTTTACGGGGGACAGAGACCCAGTACTTC.

The rearrangement joins TRBV28 to TRBJ2-2; tentatively, D is TRBD1 (6 bases). The CDR3 spans 21 residues. V lost 3 bases to trimming and J lost 2 bases, with 28 bases between them. From germline, CDR1 is MDHEN and CDR2 SYDVKM. The CDR3 nucleotides read TGTGCCAGCAGTTTTTCTTTATCACCTCCCCGGAGGACAGTCAACACCGGGGAGCTGTTTTTT. Translating it yields CASSFSLSPPRRTVNTGELFF.

J is TRBJ1-6 and V is TRBV5-4; D is uncertain. In germline, CDR1 is SGHNT, CDR2 YYREEE (reference sequence). Deletions cut 3 bases from V and 9 bases from J, with 19 bases between. The CDR3 is 16 residues long. The CDR3 region is CASSSAPPVESSPLHF. CDR3 bases: TGTGCCAGCAGCTCCGCTCCCCCGGTCGAGAGTTCACCCCTCCACTTT. Full variable domain (rest looked up from reference TRBV5-4 and TRBJ1-6): ETGVTQSPTHLIKTRGQQVTLRCSSQSGHNTVSWYQQALGQGPQFIFQYYREEENGRGNFPPRFSGLQFPNYSSELNVNALELDDSALYLCASSSAPPVESSPLHFGNGTRLTVT.

The chain couples TRBV29-1 to TRBJ2-3, with 10 bases identical to TRBD1. The germline CDR1 and CDR2 sequences are SQVTM and ANQGSEA. Trimming removed 1 base from V and 2 bases from J; junction bases left unmatched: 6. The CDR3 runs 16 residues. CDR3 sequence (DNA): TGCAGCGTTGAAGGGGACAGGGGTGCTCCCACAGATACGCAGTATTTT. Translation gives CSVEGDRGAPTDTQYF.

The genes are TRBV6-2 or TRBV6-3 and TRBJ1-5, with D unresolved. Germline CDR1 reads MNHEY; CDR2 reads SVGEGT. The V and J ends lost 1 base and 6 bases respectively, with 13 bases between them. CDR3 size: 15 residues. CDR3 nucleotides: TGTGCCAGCAGTTACTTTCAGACCGGACTTCAGCCCCAGCATTTT. Its protein product is CASSYFQTGLQPQHF.

The CDR3 DNA sequence: TGTGCCAGCAGCACCCGGACAGGGAGAGGTGGAAACACCATATATTTT. Amino acid sequence: CASSTRTGRGGNTIYF. The chain is built from TRBV5-6 and TRBJ1-3; 8 bases are a match to TRBD1. Trimming removed 4 bases from V and 3 bases from J; junction bases left unmatched: 9. In germline, CDR1 is SGHDT, CDR2 YYEEEE. This CDR3 is built from 16 residues.

The chain combines TRBV6-5 with TRBJ1-2, with a weak D call TRBD1 (6 bases). Trimming shortened V by 5 bases and J by 4 bases, and 14 bases separated the two germline ends. Germline V gives CDR1 MNHEY, CDR2 SVGAGI. The CDR3 runs 14 residues. CDR3 region: CASSPVQGFYGYTF. The CDR3 nucleotides read TGTGCCAGCAGTCCAGTACAGGGCTTCTATGGCTACACCTTC.

This sequence joins TRBV3-1 (or the pseudogene TRBV3-2) and TRBJ1-5; perhaps TRBD1 as D (6 bases). The CDR3 runs to 15 residues. V lost 5 bases, J lost 2 bases, and 13 bases lay in between. Looked up from germline, CDR1 is LGHDT and CDR2 is YNNKEL (reference sequence). The CDR3 loop is CASSDRDTGNQPQHF. In DNA, the CDR3 is TGTGCCAGCAGCGACCGGGACACGGGCAATCAGCCCCAGCATTTT.

The rearrangement links TRBV5-6 to TRBJ1-4; D is possibly TRBD1 (5 bases). The CDR3 is 14 amino acids. The V and J ends lost 2 bases and 8 bases respectively, with 13 bases between them. Germline values: CDR1 SGHDT, CDR2 YYEEEE. CDR3 sequence (DNA): TGTGCCAGCAGCTTTCAGGGCTTAGGCGAAAAACTGTTTTTT. This codes for CASSFQGLGEKLFF.

The chain recombines TRBV3-1 (or the pseudogene TRBV3-2) with TRBJ1-1; a possible D gene is TRBD1 (5 bases). This CDR3 is 13 amino acids long. CDR1 is LGHDT, CDR2 YNNKEL, per germline (reference sequence). V was cut by 1 base and J by 4 bases, with 7 bases left in between. The CDR3: CASSQGQGTEAFF. In DNA, the CDR3 is TGTGCCAGCAGCCAAGGGCAGGGCACTGAAGCTTTCTTT.

The chain links TRBV2 to TRBJ2-1; possibly TRBD2 for D (6 bases). The CDR3 runs to 13 residues. V lost 0 bases to trimming and J lost 6 bases, with 6 bases between them. Germline V gives CDR1 SNHLY, CDR2 FYNNEI. CDR3 amino acids: CASSEARGNEQFF. The CDR3 bases are TGTGCCAGCAGTGAAGCGCGGGGCAATGAGCAGTTCTTC.

This rearrangement joins TRBV6-5 to TRBJ1-5; no clear D gene. Trimming shortened V by 7 bases and J by 6 bases, and 13 bases separated the two germline ends. CDR1 and CDR2 from the germline V gene are MNHEY and SVGAGI. The CDR3 is made up of 13 amino acids. CDR3 nucleotides: TGTGCCAGCACCCCACTACGGAGTCAGCCCCAGCATTTT. Its translation: CASTPLRSQPQHF.

The chain links TRBV15 to TRBJ2-7, with 9 bases identical to TRBD1. This CDR3 is built from 15 residues. The germline gives CDR1 LNHNV, CDR2 YYDKDF (reference sequence). J gave up 2 bases and V 1 base, and 3 bases lay outside the gene matches. The CDR3 loop is CATSRADRGTYEQYF. CDR3 nucleotides: TGTGCCACCAGCAGAGCGGACAGGGGAACCTACGAGCAGTACTTC.

This clone has a single count. The V gene is TRBV5-6, the J gene TRBJ2-7; 9 bases map to TRBD1. The CDR3 loop spans 14 amino acids. The J segment lost 5 bases and the V segment lost 4 bases, leaving 7 bases of the junction unmatched. CDR1 is SGHDT and CDR2 is YYEEEE in the germline V gene. The CDR3 loop is CASSRDRVSNEQYF. The CDR3 bases are TGTGCCAGCAGCCGGGACAGGGTTTCGAACGAGCAGTACTTC.

The rearrangement links TRBV2 to TRBJ1-1; D unclear. The CDR3 loop spans 14 amino acids. CDR1 is SNHLY and CDR2 is FYNNEI in the germline V gene. The germline V and J ends were trimmed by 4 bases and 1 base, with 10 bases remaining between them. The CDR3: CASSVNIWNTEAFF. The CDR3, as DNA: TGTGCCAGCAGTGTAAACATCTGGAACACTGAAGCTTTCTTT.

The genes are TRBV25-1 and TRBJ1-1, with D hard to call. V was cut by 8 bases and J by 4 bases, with 14 bases left in between. CDR1 MGHDK and CDR2 SYGVNS come from the germline V gene. CDR3 length: 13 residues. The CDR3 here is CASLNHGGTEAFF. The DNA for the CDR3 is TGTGCCAGCTTAAACCACGGCGGCACTGAAGCTTTCTTT.

With respect to this clone: Other DNA sequences in this specimen translate into the identical CDR3. The chain links TRBV6-5 to TRBJ2-7, with 8 bases matching TRBD1. J gave up 2 bases and V 2 bases, and 2 bases lay outside the gene matches. The CDR3 runs 14 residues. Germline CDR1 reads MNHEY; CDR2 reads SVGAGI. The CDR3 is CASSYRQGPYEQYF. In nucleotides, the CDR3 is TGTGCCAGCAGTTACCGACAGGGGCCCTACGAGCAGTACTTC.

The chain uses TRBV28 and TRBJ1-6; possible D gene TRBD1, 6 bases. Looked up from germline, CDR1 is MDHEN and CDR2 is SYDVKM. This CDR3 region has 17 residues. V lost 4 bases and J lost 6, with 19 bases in between. The CDR3 protein is CASSSGQTLSSNSPLHF. The DNA for the CDR3 is TGTGCCAGCAGTTCAGGACAGACCTTAAGCAGTAATTCACCCCTCCACTTT.

A single count supports this clone. The J gene is TRBJ1-1, the V gene TRBV9; a weak D match, TRBD1 (5 bases). The V end was cut by 0 bases, the J end by 6 bases, with 12 bases between. From germline, CDR1 is SGDLS and CDR2 YYNGEE. The CDR3 covers 14 residues. The CDR3 loop reads CASSVGGVAAEAFF. Here the CDR3 DNA reads TGTGCCAGCAGCGTAGGGGGGGTAGCGGCTGAAGCTTTCTTT.

In this sample, this clone turned up once. The genes are TRBV18 and TRBJ1-5; unclear D gene. The CDR3 is 13 residues long. Germline V gives CDR1 KGHSH, CDR2 LQKENI. V shed 3 bases and J shed 1 base, with 4 bases lying between them. The CDR3 here is CASSPQSNQPQHF. The CDR3 nucleotides are TGTGCCAGCTCACCCCAAAGCAATCAGCCCCAGCATTTT.

This clone showed up just once. This chain connects TRBV19 to TRBJ1-2, with 7 positions matching TRBD1. Germline V gene data show CDR1 as LNHDA and CDR2 as SQIVND (reference sequence). CDR3 length equals 14 residues. The trim removed 3 bases at V and 4 bases at J, leaving 5 bases unmatched. CDR3 residues: CASSIVWDSYGYTF. CDR3 DNA: TGTGCCAGTAGTATTGTTTGGGACAGCTATGGCTACACCTTC.

V gene TRBV5-1 combines with J gene TRBJ2-5, with TRBD2 identical over 11 bases. From germline, CDR1 is SGHRS and CDR2 YFSETQ. V shed 4 bases and J 1 base; nucleotides not matched to a gene: 15. The CDR3 is 19 residues long. The DNA of the CDR3 is TGCGCCAGCAGCCCCACAAGTATAATAGCGGGGGGGCCCCAAGAGACCCAGTACTTC. It encodes CASSPTSIIAGGPQETQYF.

This clone was seen only once. V and J are TRBV28 and TRBJ2-7, with 7 bases aligning to TRBD1. Trimming cost V 8 bases and J 0 bases; bases outside gene matches: 13. This CDR3 is built from 16 residues. Germline loops: CDR1 MDHEN, CDR2 SYDVKM. The CDR3 is CASGPLRQGFSYEQYF. CDR3 in DNA: TGTGCCAGCGGCCCACTAAGACAGGGCTTCTCCTACGAGCAGTACTTC. Looking up the rest from reference TRBV28 and TRBJ2-7 gives the full variable domain: DVKVTQSSRYLVKRTGEKVFLECVQDMDHENMFWYRQDPGLGLRLIYFSYDVKMKEKGDIPEGYSVSREKKERFSLILESASTNQTSMYLCASGPLRQGFSYEQYFGPGTRLTVT.

The rearrangement joins TRBV7-6 to TRBJ2-5; the match to TRBD2 covers 7 bases. The J segment lost 4 bases and the V segment lost 7 bases, leaving 6 bases of the junction unmatched. This CDR3 contains 13 residues. Germline-derived CDR1 and CDR2 are SGHVS and FNYEAQ. The CDR3 spells CASNGREGETQYF. The CDR3 nucleotides are TGTGCCAGCAACGGCAGGGAGGGAGAGACCCAGTACTTC.

This clone was observed a single time. CDR3 in amino acids: CASSLTGQANSPLHF. For the CDR3, the DNA is TGTGCCAGCAGCTTAACAGGACAGGCTAACTCACCCCTCCACTTT. The V call is TRBV11-2, the J call TRBJ1-6; 7 bases are a match to TRBD1. Germline lookup yields CDR1 SGHAT and CDR2 FQNNGV. V lost 2 bases, J lost 10 bases, and 8 bases stayed unmatched. The CDR3 runs 15 residues.

The chain carries TRBV18 and TRBJ2-1; D is perhaps TRBD1 (5 bases). The V end lost 3 bases, the J end lost 2 bases, and 11 bases lay between the germline ends. The V gene's germline CDR1 is KGHSH and CDR2 LQKENI. This CDR3 region has 15 residues. CDR3 sequence reads: CASSPPAGPYNEQFF. CDR3 nucleotides: TGTGCCAGCTCACCTCCCGCAGGGCCCTACAATGAGCAGTTCTTC.